A single sample is the source of the 10 T cell receptor beta chains below, sequenced in a study of CD8+ T cells in alopecia areata. Extraction of RNA preceded its reverse transcription into cDNA, which served as the sequencing template. Some clones are missing from TCRdb's copy, which holds only in-frame ones; the method was immunoSEQ multiplex PCR. The sample lists 220,000 or so clones; 50% to 60% were seen once. This specimen was CD4+ T cells sorted from blood, taken at week 0. These receptors all come from a human donor with alopecia areata.

A remark on this clone: Other DNA sequences from this sample encode an identical CDR3 as well. The CDR3 nucleotides are TGCAGCGTCCGGACGGGGCTGAACACCGGGGAGCTGTTTTTT. Its translation: CSVRTGLNTGELFF. V gene TRBV29-1 combines with J gene TRBJ2-2; D tentatively fits TRBD1 or TRBD2 (5 bases each). Trimming shortened V by 6 bases and J by 1 base, and 12 bases separated the two germline ends. This CDR3 spans 14 amino acids. Germline lookup yields CDR1 SQVTM and CDR2 ANQGSEA.

This chain joins TRBV29-1 and TRBJ2-1; D is ambiguous. CDR3 size: 13 residues. V was trimmed by 4 bases and J by 3 bases, leaving 10 bases between them. The V gene's germline CDR1 is SQVTM and CDR2 ANQGSEA. CDR3 bases: TGCAGCGTTGTTGGGGTGTTCTACAATGAGCAGTTCTTC. Amino acid sequence: CSVVGVFYNEQFF.

This clone was picked up a small number of times. This chain links TRBV7-8 with TRBJ2-6; D is unclear. The CDR3 runs 11 residues. Germline V gives CDR1 SGHVS, CDR2 FQNEAQ. V was shortened by 2 bases and J by 12 bases, with 5 bases between the two germline ends. The CDR3 sequence is CASSLPAVLTF. DNA for the CDR3: TGTGCCAGCAGCTTACCAGCCGTCCTGACTTTC. The complete variable domain, with remaining parts taken from reference TRBV7-8 and TRBJ2-6, reads GAGVSQSPRYKVAKRGQDVALRCDPISGHVSLFWYQQALGQGPEFLTYFQNEAQLDKSGLPSDRFFAERPEGSVSTLKIQRTQQEDSAVYLCASSLPAVLTFGAGSRLTVL.

With respect to this clone: Other DNA sequences in this specimen translate into the identical CDR3. The rearrangement joins TRBV30 to TRBJ1-5, with D maybe TRBD1 (5 bases). Trimming removed 5 bases at V and 1 base at J, with 9 bases between. Germline V gene lookup returns CDR1 GTSNPN and CDR2 SVGIG (reference sequence). The CDR3 runs 13 residues. CDR3: CAWSGGSNQPQHF. The CDR3 DNA reads TGTGCCTGGTCCGGGGGGAGCAATCAGCCCCAGCATTTT.

V is TRBV7-3 and J is TRBJ2-3; maybe TRBD1 (6 bases). CDR1 and CDR2 (germline): SGHTA, FQGTGA. V was cut by 4 bases and J by 1 base, with 9 bases left in between. This CDR3 has 14 amino acids. For the CDR3, the DNA is TGTGCCAGCAGCTATGGGGGCGGCACAGATACGCAGTATTTT. This gives the protein CASSYGGGTDTQYF.

The chain has TRBV18 and TRBJ2-3, with D hard to call. Per the germline V gene, CDR1 is KGHSH and CDR2 is LQKENI. Trimming stripped 3 bases from V and 1 base from J, with 14 bases between. The CDR3 covers 16 residues. The CDR3 nucleotides are TGTGCCAGCTCACCCACAGTAGGTGTTGGCACAGATACGCAGTATTTT. Protein sequence: CASSPTVGVGTDTQYF. The full variable domain, with the rest looked up from reference TRBV18 and TRBJ2-3, is NAGVMQNPRHLVRRRGQEARLRCSPMKGHSHVYWYRQLPEEGLKFMVYLQKENIIDESGMPKERFSAEFPKEGPSILRIQQVVRGDSAAYFCASSPTVGVGTDTQYFGPGTRLTVL.

The chain recombines TRBV15 with TRBJ2-7; D not resolved. Germline loops: CDR1 LNHNV, CDR2 YYDKDF (reference sequence). Trimming took 0 bases from V and 3 from J, leaving 6 bases between them. CDR3 length: 13 residues. CDR3 sequence: CATSRESYYEQYF. In DNA, the CDR3 is TGTGCCACCAGCAGAGAGTCTTACTACGAGCAGTACTTC.

This rearrangement joins TRBV9 to TRBJ2-1, with D perhaps matching TRBD1 (6 bases). Per the germline V gene, CDR1 is SGDLS and CDR2 is YYNGEE. This CDR3 comprises 15 residues. The V and J ends lost 4 bases and 5 bases respectively, with 16 bases between them. CDR3 DNA sequence: TGTGCCAGCAGCCTACGACAGGAAGGGCACAATGAGCAGTTCTTC. Translated: CASSLRQEGHNEQFF.

The gene calls are TRBV25-1 and TRBJ2-5, with a weak D call TRBD1 (5 bases). CDR3 size: 12 residues. V was cut by 5 bases and J by 2 bases, with 6 bases left in between. Germline values: CDR1 MGHDK, CDR2 SYGVNS. CDR3 loop: CASSPGQETQYF. The DNA for the CDR3 is TGTGCCAGCAGTCCAGGGCAAGAGACCCAGTACTTC.

V gene TRBV6-5 combines with J gene TRBJ1-5; 9 bases map to TRBD1. The CDR3 is 15 amino acids. Germline trimming cut 2 bases from V and 7 bases from J; bases unmatched to any gene: 6. Per germline, CDR1 MNHEY and CDR2 SVGAGI. CDR3 protein: CASSYTGQGGQPQHF. The CDR3 coding sequence is TGTGCCAGCAGTTACACGGGACAGGGAGGCCAGCCCCAGCATTTT.